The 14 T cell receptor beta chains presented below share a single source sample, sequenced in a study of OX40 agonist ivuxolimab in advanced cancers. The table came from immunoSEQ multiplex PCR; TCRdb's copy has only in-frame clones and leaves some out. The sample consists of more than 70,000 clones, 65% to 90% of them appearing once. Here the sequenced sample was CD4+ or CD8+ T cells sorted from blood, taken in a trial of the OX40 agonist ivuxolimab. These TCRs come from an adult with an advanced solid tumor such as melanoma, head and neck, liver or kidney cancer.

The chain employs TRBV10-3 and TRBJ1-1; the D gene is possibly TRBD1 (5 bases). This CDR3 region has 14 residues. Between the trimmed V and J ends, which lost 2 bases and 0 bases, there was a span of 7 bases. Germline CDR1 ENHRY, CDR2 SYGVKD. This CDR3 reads CAISERGVNTEAFF. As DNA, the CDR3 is TGTGCCATCAGTGAGAGAGGGGTGAACACTGAAGCTTTCTTT.

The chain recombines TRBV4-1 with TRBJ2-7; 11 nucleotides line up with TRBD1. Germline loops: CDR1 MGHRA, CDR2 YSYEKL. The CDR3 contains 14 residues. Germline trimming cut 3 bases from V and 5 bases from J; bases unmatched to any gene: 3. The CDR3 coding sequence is TGCGCCAGCAGCCAGGGGACAGGGGGAAACGAGCAGTACTTC. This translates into CASSQGTGGNEQYF.

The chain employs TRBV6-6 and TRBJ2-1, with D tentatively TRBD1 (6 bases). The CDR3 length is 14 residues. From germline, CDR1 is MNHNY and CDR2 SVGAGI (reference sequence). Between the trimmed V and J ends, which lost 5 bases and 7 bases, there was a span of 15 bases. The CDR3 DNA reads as TGTGCCAGCAGTACCCCCCGGCAGGGGAATGAGCAGTTCTTC. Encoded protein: CASSTPRQGNEQFF.

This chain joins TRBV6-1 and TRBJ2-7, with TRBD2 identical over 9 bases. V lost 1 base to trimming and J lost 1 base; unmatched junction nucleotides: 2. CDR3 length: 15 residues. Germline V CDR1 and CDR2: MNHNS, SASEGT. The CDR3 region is CASSEVAGASYEQYF. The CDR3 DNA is TGTGCCAGCAGTGAAGTAGCGGGGGCGTCCTACGAGCAGTACTTC.

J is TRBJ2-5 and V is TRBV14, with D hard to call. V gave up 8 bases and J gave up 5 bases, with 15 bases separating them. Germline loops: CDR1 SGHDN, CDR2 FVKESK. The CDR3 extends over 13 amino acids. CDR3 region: CASSFNVGETQYF. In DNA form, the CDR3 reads TGTGCCAGCTCCTTCAACGTCGGGGAGACCCAGTACTTC.

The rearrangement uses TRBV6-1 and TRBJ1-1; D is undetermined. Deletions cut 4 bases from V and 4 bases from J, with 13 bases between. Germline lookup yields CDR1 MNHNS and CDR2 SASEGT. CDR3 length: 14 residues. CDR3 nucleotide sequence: TGTGCCAGCAGTGCCGTCAGGCAGAGCACTGAAGCTTTCTTT. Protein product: CASSAVRQSTEAFF.

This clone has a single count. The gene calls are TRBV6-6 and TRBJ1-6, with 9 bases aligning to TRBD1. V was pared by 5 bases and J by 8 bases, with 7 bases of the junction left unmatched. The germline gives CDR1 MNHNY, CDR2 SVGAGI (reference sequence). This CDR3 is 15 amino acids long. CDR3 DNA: TGTGCCAGCAGTCCACCGGGGACAGGGTATTCACCCCTCCACTTT. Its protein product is CASSPPGTGYSPLHF.

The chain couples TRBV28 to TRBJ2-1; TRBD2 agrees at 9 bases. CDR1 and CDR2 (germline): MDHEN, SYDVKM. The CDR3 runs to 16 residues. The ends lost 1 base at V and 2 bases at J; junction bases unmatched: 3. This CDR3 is CASSLSASGAYNEQFF. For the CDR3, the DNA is TGTGCCAGCAGTTTATCAGCTAGCGGGGCCTACAATGAGCAGTTCTTC.

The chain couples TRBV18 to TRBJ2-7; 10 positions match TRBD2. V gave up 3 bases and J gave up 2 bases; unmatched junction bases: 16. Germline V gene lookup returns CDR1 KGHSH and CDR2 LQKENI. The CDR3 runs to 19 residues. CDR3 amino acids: CASSPYTTAGGLSTYEQYF. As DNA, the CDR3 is TGTGCCAGCTCACCCTATACTACAGCGGGGGGGCTTTCAACCTACGAGCAGTACTTC.

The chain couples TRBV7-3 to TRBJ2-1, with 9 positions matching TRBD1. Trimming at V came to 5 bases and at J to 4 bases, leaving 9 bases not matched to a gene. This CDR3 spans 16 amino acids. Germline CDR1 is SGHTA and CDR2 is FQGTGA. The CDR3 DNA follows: TGTGCCAGCAGCCTACGACCGGGACAGGGTTACAATGAGCAGTTCTTC. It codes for CASSLRPGQGYNEQFF. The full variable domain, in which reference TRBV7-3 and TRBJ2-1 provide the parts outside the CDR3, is GAGVSQTPSNKVTEKGKYVELRCDPISGHTALYWYRQSLGQGPEFLIYFQGTGAADDSGLPNDRFFAVRPEGSVSTLKIQRTERGDSAVYLCASSLRPGQGYNEQFFGPGTRLTVL.

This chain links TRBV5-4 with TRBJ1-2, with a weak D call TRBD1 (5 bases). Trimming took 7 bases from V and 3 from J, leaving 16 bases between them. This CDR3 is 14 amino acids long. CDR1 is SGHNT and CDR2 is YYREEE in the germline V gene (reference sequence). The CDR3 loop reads CASHQYLGDYGYTF. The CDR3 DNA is TGTGCCAGCCACCAGTACTTAGGGGACTATGGCTACACCTTC.

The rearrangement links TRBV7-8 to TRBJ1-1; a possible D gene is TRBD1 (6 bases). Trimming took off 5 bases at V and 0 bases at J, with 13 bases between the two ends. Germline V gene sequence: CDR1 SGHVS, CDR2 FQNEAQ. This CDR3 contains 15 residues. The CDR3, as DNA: TGTGCCAGCAGCCGACGCGGACAGCTGAACACTGAAGCTTTCTTT. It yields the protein CASSRRGQLNTEAFF.

The CDR3 here is CASRRTGGYEQYF. In nucleotides, the CDR3 is TGTGCCAGTAGACGTACAGGGGGCTACGAGCAGTACTTC. J is TRBJ2-7 and V is TRBV19; 8 nucleotides align to TRBD1. Germline lookup yields CDR1 LNHDA and CDR2 SQIVND (reference sequence). This CDR3 contains 13 residues. V lost 6 bases, J lost 3 bases, and 4 bases stayed unmatched.

CDR3 DNA sequence: TGTGCCAGCAGCGCAACTAGCGGCCACCAAGAGACCCAGTACTTC. Translated: CASSATSGHQETQYF. This chain joins TRBV9 and TRBJ2-5; 8 positions agree with TRBD2. The J segment lost 0 bases and the V segment lost 3 bases, leaving 4 bases of the junction unmatched. The CDR3 sequence is 15 residues long. Germline CDR1 and CDR2: SGDLS and YYNGEE.